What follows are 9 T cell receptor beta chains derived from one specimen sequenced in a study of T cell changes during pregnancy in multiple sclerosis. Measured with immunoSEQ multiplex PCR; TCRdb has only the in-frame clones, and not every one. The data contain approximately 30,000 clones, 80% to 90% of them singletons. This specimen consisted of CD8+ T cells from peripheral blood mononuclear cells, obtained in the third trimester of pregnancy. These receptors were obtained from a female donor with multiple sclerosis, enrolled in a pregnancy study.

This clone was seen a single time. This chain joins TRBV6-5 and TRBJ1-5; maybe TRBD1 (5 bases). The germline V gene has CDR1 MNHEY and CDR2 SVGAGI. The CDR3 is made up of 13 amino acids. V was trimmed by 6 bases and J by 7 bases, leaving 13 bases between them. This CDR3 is CASRQTGYQPQHF. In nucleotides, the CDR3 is TGTGCCAGCAGGCAAACAGGTTACCAGCCCCAGCATTTT.

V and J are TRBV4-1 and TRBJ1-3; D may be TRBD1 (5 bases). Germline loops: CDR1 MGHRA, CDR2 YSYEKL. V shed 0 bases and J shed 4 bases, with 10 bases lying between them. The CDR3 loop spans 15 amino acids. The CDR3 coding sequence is TGCGCCAGCAGCCAAGAAGGAGGGGTCGGAAACACCATATATTTT. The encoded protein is CASSQEGGVGNTIYF.

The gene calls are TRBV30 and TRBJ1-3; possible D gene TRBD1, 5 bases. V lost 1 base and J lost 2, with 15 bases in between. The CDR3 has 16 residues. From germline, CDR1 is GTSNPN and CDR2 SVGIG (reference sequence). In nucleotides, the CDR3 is TGTGCCTGGAGTGAAGGGGTCTCTCGAGCTGGAAACACCATATATTTT. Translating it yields CAWSEGVSRAGNTIYF.

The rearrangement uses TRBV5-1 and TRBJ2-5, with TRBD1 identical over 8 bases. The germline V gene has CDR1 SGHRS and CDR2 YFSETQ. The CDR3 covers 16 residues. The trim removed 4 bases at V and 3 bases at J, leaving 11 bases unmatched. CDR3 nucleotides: TGCGCCAGCAGCCTCACTACCGGGACAGGAGAAGAGACCCAGTACTTC. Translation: CASSLTTGTGEETQYF.

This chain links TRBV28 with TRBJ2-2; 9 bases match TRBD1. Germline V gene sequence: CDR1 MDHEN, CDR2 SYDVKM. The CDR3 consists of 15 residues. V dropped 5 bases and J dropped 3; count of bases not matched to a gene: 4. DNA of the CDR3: TGTGCCAGCAGTCCACAGGGGGCCGACACCGGGGAGCTGTTTTTT. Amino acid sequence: CASSPQGADTGELFF.

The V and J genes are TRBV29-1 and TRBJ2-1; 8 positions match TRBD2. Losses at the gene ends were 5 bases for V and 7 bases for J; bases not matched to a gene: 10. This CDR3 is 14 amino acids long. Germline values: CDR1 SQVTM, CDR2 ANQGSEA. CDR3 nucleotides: TGCAGCGTTTTCTCCGGGACTAGTGTGAATGAGCAGTTCTTC. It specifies CSVFSGTSVNEQFF.

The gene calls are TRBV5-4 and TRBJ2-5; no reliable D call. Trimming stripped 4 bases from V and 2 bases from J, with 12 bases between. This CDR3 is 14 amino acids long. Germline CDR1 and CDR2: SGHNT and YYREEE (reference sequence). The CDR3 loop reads CASSPEAEQETQYF. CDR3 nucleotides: TGTGCCAGCAGCCCCGAGGCAGAGCAAGAGACCCAGTACTTC.

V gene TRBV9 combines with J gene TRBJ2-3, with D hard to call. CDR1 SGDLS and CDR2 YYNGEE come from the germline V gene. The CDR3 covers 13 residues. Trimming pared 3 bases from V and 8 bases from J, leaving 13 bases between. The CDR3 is CASSGDQSGTQYF. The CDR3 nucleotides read TGTGCCAGCAGCGGCGATCAATCGGGTACGCAGTATTTT.

This chain's CDR3 is CASSGTPQETQYF. The DNA of the CDR3 is TGTGCCAGCTCCGGGACACCCCAAGAGACCCAGTACTTC. V gene TRBV9 combines with J gene TRBJ2-5; D perhaps matches TRBD1 (6 bases). V lost 7 bases, J lost 1 base, and 11 bases lay in between. Germline CDR1 is SGDLS and CDR2 is YYNGEE. The CDR3 sequence is 13 residues long.